This paragraph reports one T cell receptor beta chain. The sample originates from a study of blood T cell repertoires in COVID-19. Study-level information: Spain, Italy and the United States supplied samples that represented acute and convalescent COVID-19. The cDNA or gDNA used as material had been derived from T cells, B-cell-depleted T cells, or PBMCs.

Per the original methods: By means of reference gene primer amplification, nucleated cell counts were estimated. The method was immunoSEQ multiplex PCR; TCRdb's version includes in-frame clones alone and lacks a portion of them. V, J and clone size were drawn from that table, and D and trimming were deduced from the DNA. The sample holds tens of thousands of clones; around 90% are singletons and the top ten take about 10%. Germline CDR1 reads SGHRS; CDR2 reads YFSETQ. V was pared by 0 bases and J by 5 bases, with 20 bases between. This CDR3 spans 18 amino acids. The chain couples TRBV5-1 to TRBJ2-2; D is perhaps TRBD1 (6 bases). The receptor was isolated from a man in his forties or fifties with active COVID-19. The sequenced sample consisted of peripheral blood. CDR3 coding DNA: TGCGCCAGCAGCTTGGAAGGGGGAGTTCCATCTGGTACCGGGGAGCTGTTTTTT. It translates to CASSLEGGVPSGTGELFF.